This passage covers 27 T cell receptor beta chains from one sample sequenced in a study of cytomegalovirus exposure and HLA in healthy donors. Use of 60 Vbeta and 13 Jbeta primers characterized the PCR. The protocol was immunoSEQ multiplex PCR, while the TCRdb copy is restricted to in-frame clones and leaves out a portion. Of roughly 110,000 clones in the sample, approximately 80% were seen once. The sequenced sample was PBMCs. All receptors come from a male donor in good health and CMV-seronegative.

This chain links TRBV27 with TRBJ1-1, with no clear D. Germline values: CDR1 MNHEY, CDR2 SMNVEV (reference sequence). The CDR3 consists of 13 residues. Trimming took off 1 base at V and 1 base at J, with 4 bases between the two ends. This CDR3 is CASSLFGNTEAFF. CDR3 in DNA: TGTGCCAGCAGTTTATTCGGGAACACTGAAGCTTTCTTT.

The chain has TRBV15 and TRBJ2-3; TRBD1 matches at 9 bases. This CDR3 is built from 15 residues. CDR1 is LNHNV, CDR2 YYDKDF, per germline (reference sequence). Trimming at V came to 5 bases and at J to 4 bases, leaving 7 bases not matched to a gene. The DNA for the CDR3 is TGTGCCACCAGCTTACAGGGGGCGAGTCCAGATACGCAGTATTTT. Amino acid sequence: CATSLQGASPDTQYF.

This chain links TRBV5-1 with TRBJ2-5; the match to TRBD2 covers 7 bases. This CDR3 is built from 15 residues. J gave up 2 bases and V 0 bases, and 4 bases lay outside the gene matches. Germline V gene lookup returns CDR1 SGHRS and CDR2 YFSETQ. In nucleotides, the CDR3 is TGCGCCAGCAGCTTGGGCGGGGGTGGACAAGAGACCCAGTACTTC. It yields the protein CASSLGGGGQETQYF. The full variable domain, with the rest looked up from reference TRBV5-1 and TRBJ2-5, is KAGVTQTPRYLIKTRGQQVTLSCSPISGHRSVSWYQQTPGQGLQFLFEYFSETQRNKGNFPGRFSGRQFSNSRSEMNVSTLELGDSALYLCASSLGGGGQETQYFGPGTRLLVL.

The chain combines TRBV30 with TRBJ1-6; D perhaps matches TRBD1 (5 bases). The CDR3 is made up of 14 amino acids. V was clipped by 2 bases and J by 8 bases, with 13 bases between them. CDR1 is GTSNPN and CDR2 is SVGIG in the germline V gene (reference sequence). The CDR3 bases are TGTGCCTGGAGTCGATCAGGGTACTATTCACCCCTCCACTTT. Protein product: CAWSRSGYYSPLHF.

The chain links TRBV7-6 to TRBJ2-7; D is unclear. The V gene's germline CDR1 is SGHVS and CDR2 FNYEAQ. Trimming shortened V by 2 bases and J by 6 bases, and 11 bases separated the two germline ends. The CDR3 runs to 13 residues. The CDR3: CASSLPTIGEQYF. The CDR3 region has the DNA TGTGCCAGCAGCTTACCCACTATTGGCGAGCAGTACTTC.

The chain couples TRBV28 to TRBJ1-2, with D perhaps TRBD1 (5 bases). In germline, CDR1 is MDHEN, CDR2 SYDVKM. This CDR3 has 13 amino acids. The V gene lost 5 bases and the J gene lost 8 bases, with 15 bases spanning the gap. CDR3 sequence: CASSARGVRGYTF. CDR3 nucleotide sequence: TGTGCCAGCAGTGCCCGGGGGGTTCGAGGCTACACCTTC.

V is TRBV27 and J is TRBJ1-5, with D possibly matching TRBD1 (5 bases). This CDR3 region has 14 residues. Germline V gene sequence: CDR1 MNHEY, CDR2 SMNVEV (reference sequence). Trimming cost V 4 bases and J 3 bases, with 10 bases left between them. The CDR3 here is CASSSDGHNQPQHF. For the CDR3, the DNA is TGTGCCAGCAGTTCGGACGGACACAATCAGCCCCAGCATTTT.

This rearrangement joins TRBV6-5 to TRBJ2-7; TRBD1 matches at 9 bases. Per germline, CDR1 MNHEY and CDR2 SVGAGI. Trimming cost V 2 bases and J 7 bases; bases outside gene matches: 3. This CDR3 contains 13 residues. The CDR3 nucleotides are TGTGCCAGCAGTTACGACAGGGGGGGGGAGCAGTACTTC. It is translated as CASSYDRGGEQYF.

This chain uses TRBV29-1 with TRBJ2-7; D is possibly TRBD1 (6 bases). Trimming pared 6 bases from V and 0 bases from J, leaving 12 bases between. CDR3 length: 13 residues. Germline CDR1 SQVTM, CDR2 ANQGSEA. CDR3 bases: TGCAGCGTACCCCAGGACAGCTCCTACGAGCAGTACTTC. It is translated as CSVPQDSSYEQYF.

V is TRBV6-4 and J is TRBJ1-2; D not certain. Trimming cost V 6 bases and J 0 bases, with 14 bases left between them. The germline V gene encodes CDR1 MRHNA and CDR2 SNTAGT. The CDR3 is 15 amino acids. The CDR3 spells CASSPNRDTNYGYTF. The CDR3 DNA reads TGTGCCAGCAGCCCCAACCGCGACACTAACTATGGCTACACCTTC.

This clone was picked up one time. The J gene is TRBJ1-1, the V gene TRBV28; D unclear. Germline V CDR1 and CDR2: MDHEN, SYDVKM. V lost 6 bases and J 0 bases, leaving 5 bases between the germline ends. The CDR3 sequence is 12 residues long. CDR3 nucleotides: TGTGCCAGCAGAAACTTGAACACTGAAGCTTTCTTT. Translation: CASRNLNTEAFF.

The rearrangement joins TRBV2 to TRBJ2-3; 7 bases match TRBD2. V lost 0 bases, J lost 2 bases, and 8 bases stayed unmatched. Germline V gene sequence: CDR1 SNHLY, CDR2 FYNNEI. The CDR3 spans 17 residues. The CDR3 here is CASSEAGLAVPTDTQYF. The CDR3 coding sequence is TGTGCCAGCAGTGAAGCAGGGCTAGCGGTACCCACAGATACGCAGTATTTT.

This chain connects TRBV2 to TRBJ2-7, with no clear D. This CDR3 is 14 amino acids long. V gave up 6 bases and J gave up 3 bases, with 15 bases separating them. Germline V gene lookup returns CDR1 SNHLY and CDR2 FYNNEI. Here the CDR3 DNA reads TGTGCCAGCAGAGCGAGCTTCCTGGGCTACGAGCAGTACTTC. Amino acid sequence: CASRASFLGYEQYF.

The chain couples TRBV15 to TRBJ2-7, with 10 bases lining up with TRBD1. With 3 bases clipped from V and 2 bases from J, the junction kept 7 bases outside the gene matches. The germline gives CDR1 LNHNV, CDR2 YYDKDF (reference sequence). The CDR3 is 16 amino acids. CDR3 in DNA: TGTGCCACCAGCAGCGGGCGGACAGGGGGGGCCTACGAGCAGTACTTC. It specifies CATSSGRTGGAYEQYF.

The rearrangement links TRBV19 to TRBJ2-3; weak D call: TRBD2 (5 bases). V was shortened by 6 bases and J by 9 bases, with 16 bases between the two germline ends. The CDR3 consists of 13 residues. Germline assignment: CDR1 LNHDA and CDR2 SQIVND (reference sequence). The CDR3: CASRRALSETQYF. The CDR3 region has the DNA TGTGCCAGTAGGAGGGCTCTCAGTGAAACGCAGTATTTT. Full variable domain (rest looked up from reference TRBV19 and TRBJ2-3): DGGITQSPKYLFRKEGQNVTLSCEQNLNHDAMYWYRQDPGQGLRLIYYSQIVNDFQKGDIAEGYSVSREKKESFPLTVTSAQKNPTAFYLCASRRALSETQYFGPGTRLTVL.

The rearrangement uses TRBV11-2 and TRBJ1-1; 10 bases align to TRBD1. V dropped 4 bases and J dropped 0; count of bases not matched to a gene: 11. Germline V gene sequence: CDR1 SGHAT, CDR2 FQNNGV. The CDR3 length is 18 residues. The CDR3 spells CASSSYDRGRPMNTEAFF. Written as DNA, the CDR3 is TGTGCCAGCAGCTCCTACGACAGGGGGCGTCCCATGAACACTGAAGCTTTCTTT.

The chain couples TRBV4-1 to TRBJ2-1, with 13 nucleotides matching TRBD2. The germline V gene encodes CDR1 MGHRA and CDR2 YSYEKL. The junction had 6 bases not matched to a gene; V was cut back by 4 bases and J by 6 bases. This CDR3 comprises 16 residues. The CDR3 DNA reads as TGCGCCAGCAGCCCGGGACTAGCGGGAAAGGGCAATGAGCAGTTCTTC. Its translation is CASSPGLAGKGNEQFF.

The V call is TRBV27, the J call TRBJ2-2; D is ambiguous. CDR1 is MNHEY and CDR2 is SMNVEV in the germline V gene (reference sequence). V was trimmed by 5 bases and J by 3 bases, leaving 10 bases between them. The CDR3 consists of 14 residues. CDR3: CASSLHRDTGELFF. DNA of the CDR3: TGTGCCAGCAGTCTTCACAGAGACACCGGGGAGCTGTTTTTT.

The CDR3 nucleotides read TGTGCCAGCAGCCCTACTAGCGCCCCCGGGCATGAGCAGTTCTTC. It translates to CASSPTSAPGHEQFF. The rearrangement uses TRBV4-2 and TRBJ2-1, with 7 bases fitting TRBD2. The CDR3 covers 15 residues. After removal of 4 bases from V and 8 bases from J, the junction contained 11 bases not matched to a gene. CDR1 and CDR2 from the germline V gene are LGHNA and YNFKEQ.

CDR3 loop: CASSSRDRGLYEQYF. CDR3 DNA: TGTGCCAGCAGCTCCCGGGACAGGGGACTTTACGAGCAGTACTTC. The rearrangement uses TRBV9 and TRBJ2-7; 10 bases are shared with TRBD1. Germline V gives CDR1 SGDLS, CDR2 YYNGEE. This CDR3 spans 15 amino acids. J lost 4 bases, V lost 4 bases, and 8 bases had no gene match. Drawing the rest from reference TRBV9 and TRBJ2-7, the complete variable domain is DSGVTQTPKHLITATGQRVTLRCSPRSGDLSVYWYQQSLDQGLQFLIQYYNGEERAKGNILERFSAQQFPDLHSELNLSSLELGDSALYFCASSSRDRGLYEQYFGPGTRLTVT.

This chain links TRBV2 with TRBJ2-7; 11 positions match TRBD1. This CDR3 contains 14 residues. J was trimmed by 2 bases and V by 6 bases; bases with no gene match: 3. Germline V gene data show CDR1 as SNHLY and CDR2 as FYNNEI. The CDR3 protein is CASREGQGAYEQYF. In nucleotides, the CDR3 is TGTGCCAGCAGGGAGGGACAGGGGGCCTACGAGCAGTACTTC.

The chain links TRBV19 to TRBJ1-1; D possibly corresponds to TRBD1 (5 bases). CDR3 length equals 13 residues. Germline assignment: CDR1 LNHDA and CDR2 SQIVND (reference sequence). V shed 3 bases and J shed 7 bases, with 12 bases lying between them. The CDR3: CASSIDRRFEAFF. CDR3 sequence (DNA): TGTGCCAGTAGTATCGACAGACGGTTTGAAGCTTTCTTT. The full variable domain, with the rest looked up from reference TRBV19 and TRBJ1-1, is DGGITQSPKYLFRKEGQNVTLSCEQNLNHDAMYWYRQDPGQGLRLIYYSQIVNDFQKGDIAEGYSVSREKKESFPLTVTSAQKNPTAFYLCASSIDRRFEAFFGQGTRLTVV.

V is TRBV29-1 and J is TRBJ2-2; tentative D call: TRBD1 (5 bases). Per the germline V gene, CDR1 is SQVTM and CDR2 is ANQGSEA. The CDR3 has 15 amino acids. Trimming left V 2 bases short and J 0 bases short, with 10 bases between. CDR3 nucleotide sequence: TGCAGCGTTGAAAGCAGGGCAGCGAACACCGGGGAGCTGTTTTTT. This encodes CSVESRAANTGELFF.

This clone is a singleton in its sample. The V and J genes are TRBV5-1 and TRBJ2-7; D is perhaps TRBD1 (7 bases). The V end was cut by 3 bases, the J end by 2 bases, with 15 bases between. The germline gives CDR1 SGHRS, CDR2 YFSETQ. This CDR3 region has 15 residues. The CDR3 sequence is CASSSAGTAPYEQYF. The CDR3 region has the DNA TGCGCCAGCAGCTCGGCGGGGACAGCTCCCTACGAGCAGTACTTC. The variable domain in full, with the rest retrieved from reference TRBV5-1 and TRBJ2-7, is KAGVTQTPRYLIKTRGQQVTLSCSPISGHRSVSWYQQTPGQGLQFLFEYFSETQRNKGNFPGRFSGRQFSNSRSEMNVSTLELGDSALYLCASSSAGTAPYEQYFGPGTRLTVT.

This chain connects TRBV6-5 to TRBJ1-1; 7 bases are a match to TRBD1. This CDR3 contains 13 residues. Per the germline V gene, CDR1 is MNHEY and CDR2 is SVGAGI. V shed 6 bases and J 11 bases; nucleotides not matched to a gene: 12. The DNA for the CDR3 is TGTGCCAGCAGCCTAGAATTACAGGGGCAGGCTTTCTTT. As protein: CASSLELQGQAFF.

This chain joins TRBV19 and TRBJ2-1, with no clear D. Looked up from germline, CDR1 is LNHDA and CDR2 is SQIVND (reference sequence). The CDR3 spans 12 residues. V was cut by 1 base and J by 7 bases, with 5 bases left in between. The CDR3 spells CASSIGGNEQFF. DNA of the CDR3: TGTGCCAGTAGTATAGGAGGAAATGAGCAGTTCTTC.

The chain has TRBV5-6 and TRBJ1-2; D gene ambiguous. CDR3 length: 18 amino acids. Trimming shortened V by 1 base and J by 2 bases, and 21 bases separated the two germline ends. Germline loops: CDR1 SGHDT, CDR2 YYEEEE. The CDR3, as DNA: TGTGCCAGCAGCTTGTTAAGCGGTTTGTCAAAACGGAACTATGGCTACACCTTC. This gives the protein CASSLLSGLSKRNYGYTF.